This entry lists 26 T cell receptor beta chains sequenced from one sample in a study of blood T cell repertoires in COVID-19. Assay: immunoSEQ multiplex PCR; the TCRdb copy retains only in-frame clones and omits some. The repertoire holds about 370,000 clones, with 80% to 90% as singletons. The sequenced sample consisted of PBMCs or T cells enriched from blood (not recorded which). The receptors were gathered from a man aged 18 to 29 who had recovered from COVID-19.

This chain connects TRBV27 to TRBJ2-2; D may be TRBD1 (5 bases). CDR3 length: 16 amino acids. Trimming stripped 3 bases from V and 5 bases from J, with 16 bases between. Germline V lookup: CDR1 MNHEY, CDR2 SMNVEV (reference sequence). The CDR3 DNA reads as TGTGCCAGCAGTTTTGGGGTAGGGGCCGGAACCGGGGAGCTGTTTTTT. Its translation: CASSFGVGAGTGELFF.

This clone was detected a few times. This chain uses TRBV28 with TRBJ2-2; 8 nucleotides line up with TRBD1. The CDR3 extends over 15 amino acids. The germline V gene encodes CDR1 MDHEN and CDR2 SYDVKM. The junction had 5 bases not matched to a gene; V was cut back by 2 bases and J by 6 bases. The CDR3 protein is CASSLGGQGSGELFF. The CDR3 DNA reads TGTGCCAGCAGTTTAGGTGGACAGGGCTCCGGGGAGCTGTTTTTT.

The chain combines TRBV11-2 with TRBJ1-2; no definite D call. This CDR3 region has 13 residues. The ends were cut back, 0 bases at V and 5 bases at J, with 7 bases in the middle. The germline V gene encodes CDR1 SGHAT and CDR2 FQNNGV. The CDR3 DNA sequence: TGTGCCAGCAGCTTAGAAACGGTATATGGCTACACCTTC. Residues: CASSLETVYGYTF.

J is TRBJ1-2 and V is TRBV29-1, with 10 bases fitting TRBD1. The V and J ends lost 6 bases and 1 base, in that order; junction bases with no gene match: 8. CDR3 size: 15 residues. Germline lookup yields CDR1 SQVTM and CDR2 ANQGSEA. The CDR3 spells CSVAPGQGINYGYTF. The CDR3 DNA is TGCAGCGTAGCGCCGGGACAGGGGATTAACTATGGCTACACCTTC.

CDR3 coding DNA: TGCAGTGCTAGTACTAGCGGTCGCTACGAGCAGTACTTC. Translated: CSASTSGRYEQYF. The genes are TRBV20-1 and TRBJ2-7, with 8 bases matching TRBD2. This CDR3 is built from 13 residues. Germline CDR1 reads DFQATT; CDR2 reads SNEGSKA (reference sequence). Trimming removed 3 bases from V and 3 bases from J; junction bases left unmatched: 4.

CDR3 residues: CASTPPGQGFGGAFF. CDR3 DNA: TGTGCCAGCACCCCCCCTGGGCAGGGTTTCGGTGGGGCTTTCTTT. This rearrangement joins TRBV28 to TRBJ1-1; possibly TRBD1 for D (5 bases). CDR3 length: 15 residues. Looked up from germline, CDR1 is MDHEN and CDR2 is SYDVKM. The V gene lost 7 bases and the J gene lost 11 bases, with 26 bases spanning the gap. The whole variable domain, filled in from reference TRBV28 and TRBJ1-1, reads DVKVTQSSRYLVKRTGEKVFLECVQDMDHENMFWYRQDPGLGLRLIYFSYDVKMKEKGDIPEGYSVSREKKERFSLILESASTNQTSMYLCASTPPGQGFGGAFFGQGTRLTVV.

CDR3 in DNA: TGTGCCAGCAGTGCCGGGACAGGGGCTTATTCACCCCTCCACTTT. It yields the protein CASSAGTGAYSPLHF. The rearrangement uses TRBV27 and TRBJ1-6; 10 positions agree with TRBD1. CDR3 length: 15 amino acids. Germline V CDR1 and CDR2: MNHEY, SMNVEV (reference sequence). J gave up 8 bases and V 5 bases, and 6 bases lay outside the gene matches.

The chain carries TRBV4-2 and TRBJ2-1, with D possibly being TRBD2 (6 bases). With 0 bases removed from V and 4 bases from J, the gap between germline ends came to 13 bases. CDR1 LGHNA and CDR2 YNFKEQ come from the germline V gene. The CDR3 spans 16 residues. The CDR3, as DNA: TGTGCCAGCAGCCAAGATCGGGGCGGGATATACAATGAGCAGTTCTTC. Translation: CASSQDRGGIYNEQFF.

The CDR3 DNA reads TGTGCCAGCAGCTCCAGACTAGCGGGATACGAGCAGTACTTC. As protein: CASSSRLAGYEQYF. This chain links TRBV7-2 with TRBJ2-7; 11 bases are shared with TRBD2. The length of the CDR3 is 14 residues. V shed 4 bases, J shed 4 bases, and the junction held 3 bases outside the gene matches. Germline V gene sequence: CDR1 SGHTA, CDR2 FQGNSA. Looking up the rest from reference TRBV7-2 and TRBJ2-7 gives the full variable domain: GAGVSQSPSNKVTEKGKDVELRCDPISGHTALYWYRQSLGQGLEFLIYFQGNSAPDKSGLPSDRFSAERTGGSVSTLTIQRTQQEDSAVYLCASSSRLAGYEQYFGPGTRLTVT.

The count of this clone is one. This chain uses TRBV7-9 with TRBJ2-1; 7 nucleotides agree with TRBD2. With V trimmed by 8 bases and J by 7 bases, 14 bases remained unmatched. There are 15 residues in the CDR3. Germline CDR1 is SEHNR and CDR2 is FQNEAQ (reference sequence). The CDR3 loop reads CASPNLGGGVNEQFF. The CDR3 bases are TGTGCCAGCCCTAATTTGGGGGGGGGAGTAAATGAGCAGTTCTTC.

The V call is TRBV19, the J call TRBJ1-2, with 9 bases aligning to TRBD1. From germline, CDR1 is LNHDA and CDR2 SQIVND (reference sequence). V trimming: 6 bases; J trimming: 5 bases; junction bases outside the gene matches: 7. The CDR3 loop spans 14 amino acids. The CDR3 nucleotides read TGTGCCAGTAGGTCACTACAGGGGGCGTATGGCTACACCTTC. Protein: CASRSLQGAYGYTF.

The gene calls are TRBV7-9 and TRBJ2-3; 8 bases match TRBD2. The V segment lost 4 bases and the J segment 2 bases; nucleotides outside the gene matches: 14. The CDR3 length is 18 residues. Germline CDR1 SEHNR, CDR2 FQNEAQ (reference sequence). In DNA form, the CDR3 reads TGTGCCAGCAGCTCCGGTCTTAGCGGGACTCCCCACACAGATACGCAGTATTTT. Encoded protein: CASSSGLSGTPHTDTQYF.

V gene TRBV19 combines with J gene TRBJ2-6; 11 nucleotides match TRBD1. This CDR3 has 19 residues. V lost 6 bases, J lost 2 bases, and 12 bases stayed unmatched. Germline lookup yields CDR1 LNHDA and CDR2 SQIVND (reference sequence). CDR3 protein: CASSTSRGQGGTGANVLTF. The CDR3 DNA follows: TGTGCCAGTAGCACGAGCAGGGGACAGGGGGGTACTGGGGCCAACGTCCTGACTTTC.

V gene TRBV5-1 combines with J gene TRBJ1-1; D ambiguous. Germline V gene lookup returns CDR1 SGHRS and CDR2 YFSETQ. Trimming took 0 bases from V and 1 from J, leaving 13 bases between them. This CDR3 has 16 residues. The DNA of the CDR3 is TGCGCCAGCAGCTTGGGGGCTCGGTATCGGAACACTGAAGCTTTCTTT. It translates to CASSLGARYRNTEAFF.

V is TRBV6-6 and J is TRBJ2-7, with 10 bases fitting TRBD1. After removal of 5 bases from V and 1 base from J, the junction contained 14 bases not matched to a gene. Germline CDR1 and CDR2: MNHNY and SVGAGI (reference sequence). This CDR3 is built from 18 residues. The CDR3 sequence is CASSPETGGAVGSYEQYF. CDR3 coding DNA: TGTGCCAGCAGTCCCGAGACAGGGGGCGCGGTAGGTTCCTACGAGCAGTACTTC.

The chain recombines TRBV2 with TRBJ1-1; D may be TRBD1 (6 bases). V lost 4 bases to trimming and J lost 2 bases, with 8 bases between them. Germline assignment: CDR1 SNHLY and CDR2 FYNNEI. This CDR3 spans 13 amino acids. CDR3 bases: TGTGCCAGCAGTGCGGACAGCAACACTGAAGCTTTCTTT. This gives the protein CASSADSNTEAFF.

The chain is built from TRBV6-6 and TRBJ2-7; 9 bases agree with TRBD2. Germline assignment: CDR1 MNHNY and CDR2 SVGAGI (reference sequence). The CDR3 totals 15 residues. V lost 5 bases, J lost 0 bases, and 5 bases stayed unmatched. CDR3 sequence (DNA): TGTGCCAGCAGTGGTACTAGCGGGTCCTCCTACGAGCAGTACTTC. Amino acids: CASSGTSGSSYEQYF.

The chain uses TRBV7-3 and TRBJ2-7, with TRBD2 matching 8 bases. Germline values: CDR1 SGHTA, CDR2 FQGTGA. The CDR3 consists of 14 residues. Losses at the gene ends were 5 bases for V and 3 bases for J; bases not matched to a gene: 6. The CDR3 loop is CASSQAGEGYEQYF. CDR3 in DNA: TGTGCCAGCAGCCAAGCGGGAGAAGGCTACGAGCAGTACTTC.

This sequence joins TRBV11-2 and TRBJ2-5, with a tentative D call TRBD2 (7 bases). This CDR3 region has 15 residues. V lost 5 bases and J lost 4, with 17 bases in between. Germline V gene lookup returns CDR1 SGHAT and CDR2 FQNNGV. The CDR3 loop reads CASSGRGANIETQYF. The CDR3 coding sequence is TGTGCCAGCAGCGGCCGGGGGGCTAATATAGAGACCCAGTACTTC.

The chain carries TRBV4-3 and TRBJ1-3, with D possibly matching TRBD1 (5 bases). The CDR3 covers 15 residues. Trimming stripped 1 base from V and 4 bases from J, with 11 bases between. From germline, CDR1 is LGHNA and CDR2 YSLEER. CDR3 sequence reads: CASSQGRVEGNTIYF. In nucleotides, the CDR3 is TGCGCCAGCAGCCAAGGCAGGGTCGAAGGAAACACCATATATTTT.

CDR3 protein: CSVTTGSNYGYTF. The CDR3 nucleotides are TGCAGCGTAACCACAGGCTCCAACTATGGCTACACCTTC. The chain recombines TRBV29-1 with TRBJ1-2, with D perhaps matching TRBD1 (5 bases). CDR3 size: 13 residues. V lost 6 bases, J lost 2 bases, and 13 bases lay in between. CDR1 SQVTM and CDR2 ANQGSEA come from the germline V gene. Together with reference TRBV29-1 and TRBJ1-2, the CDR3 gives the full variable domain: SAVISQKPSRDICQRGTSLTIQCQVDSQVTMMFWYRQQPGQSLTLIATANQGSEATYESGFVIDKFPISRPNLTFSTLTVSNMSPEDSSIYLCSVTTGSNYGYTFGSGTRLTVV.

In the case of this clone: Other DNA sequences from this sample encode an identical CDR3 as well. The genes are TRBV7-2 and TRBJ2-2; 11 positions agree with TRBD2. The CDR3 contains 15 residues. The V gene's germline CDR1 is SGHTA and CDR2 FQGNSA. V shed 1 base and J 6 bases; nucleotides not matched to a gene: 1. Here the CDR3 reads CASSLELAGAGELFF. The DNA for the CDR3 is TGTGCCAGCAGCTTAGAACTAGCGGGAGCCGGGGAGCTGTTTTTT.

The CDR3 spells CASSAGRQPQHF. The CDR3 DNA is TGTGCCAGCAGTGCTGGGCGTCAGCCCCAGCATTTT. V and J are TRBV7-9 and TRBJ1-5, with D uncertain. The CDR3 length is 12 residues. With 6 bases removed from V and 6 bases from J, the gap between germline ends came to 9 bases. Germline assignment: CDR1 SEHNR and CDR2 FQNEAQ (reference sequence).

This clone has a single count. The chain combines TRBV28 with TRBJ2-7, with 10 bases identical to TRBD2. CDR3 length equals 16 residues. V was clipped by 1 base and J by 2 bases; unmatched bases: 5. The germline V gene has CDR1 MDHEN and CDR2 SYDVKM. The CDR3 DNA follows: TGTGCCAGCAGTTTATTTACCGGGACTAGCGCCTACGAGCAGTACTTC. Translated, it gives CASSLFTGTSAYEQYF.

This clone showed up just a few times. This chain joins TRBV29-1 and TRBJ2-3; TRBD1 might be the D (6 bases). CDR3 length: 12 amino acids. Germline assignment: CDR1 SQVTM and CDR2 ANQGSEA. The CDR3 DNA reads TGCAGTGGAGGCAGGGGCCGGGATACGCAGTATTTT. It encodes CSGGRGRDTQYF.

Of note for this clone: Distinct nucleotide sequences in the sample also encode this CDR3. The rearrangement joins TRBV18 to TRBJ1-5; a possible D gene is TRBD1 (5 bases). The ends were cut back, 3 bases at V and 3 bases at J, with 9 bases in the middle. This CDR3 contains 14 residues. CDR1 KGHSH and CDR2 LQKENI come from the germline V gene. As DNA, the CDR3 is TGTGCCAGCTCACCCCCGGGGGTCAATCAGCCCCAGCATTTT. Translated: CASSPPGVNQPQHF.